The source of this T cell receptor beta chain is a study of T cell responses to AZD1222 COVID-19 vaccine. Whole-study findings and limits: Dominant at 160-218 and 743-854, vaccine-associated CD4 TCRs also spanned spike. Only a handful of individuals given AZD1222 were seropositive at baseline.

Germline V CDR1 and CDR2: LGHDT, YNNKEL (reference sequence). V shed 2 bases and J shed 5 bases, with 7 bases lying between them. CDR3 length: 12 residues. Produced via immunoSEQ multiplex PCR; TCRdb's table is partial and in-frame only. This sample has approximately 100,000 clones; more than 90% occur once, and the top ten carry 2% to 2.5%. Regarding this clone: Its antigen is not known.

This receptor was obtained from an adult in good health. V and J are TRBV3-1 (or the pseudogene TRBV3-2) and TRBJ2-7; D remains ambiguous. The sample in question was peripheral blood, obtained on day 0 of AZD1222 vaccination. The CDR3 nucleotides are TGTGCCAGCAGCCAAAAGGTCCACGAGCAGTACTTC. It encodes CASSQKVHEQYF.